These T cell receptor beta chains were read from a single sample in a study of CD8 T cells in ankylosing spondylitis. TCRdb fed the 5' RACE reads into MiXCR, producing one record per CDR3 protein. The data show about 130,000 distinct CDR3 sequences, roughly 10% seen once. What was sequenced was blood, either unsorted or a sorted T cell fraction (not recorded which). These receptors were taken from a female donor with ankylosing spondylitis or in good health (not recorded which). CDR3s include the opening cysteine and the closing phenylalanine or tryptophan. Each record gives: clone size, D gene, V gene, J gene, CDR3 protein, CDR3 DNA. D genes are given only for firm matches. Some rows have no size entry. The others give once, few or many, or a class for an expanded clone.

abundance: many; d_gene: -; v_gene: TRBV28; j_gene: TRBJ1-4; CDR3aa: CASSLGHGAEKLFF; CDR3nt: TGTGCCAGCAGTCTCGGACATGGGGCTGAAAAACTGTTTTTT
abundance: few; d_gene: -; v_gene: TRBV28; j_gene: TRBJ1-2; CDR3aa: CASSFEDYGYTF; CDR3nt: TGTGCCAGCAGTTTTGAGGACTATGGCTACACCTTC
abundance: -; d_gene: -; v_gene: TRBV13; j_gene: TRBJ2-3; CDR3aa: CASTFIDGGRGYAQYF; CDR3nt: TGTGCCAGCACCTTTATCGATGGGGGTCGGGGATACGCGCAGTATTTT
abundance: -; d_gene: -; v_gene: TRBV28; j_gene: TRBJ2-1; CDR3aa: CASSFSTSNEQFF; CDR3nt: TGTGCCAGCAGTTTCTCGACTAGTAATGAGCAGTTCTTC
abundance: many; d_gene: -; v_gene: TRBV5-5; j_gene: TRBJ1-5; CDR3aa: CASSLAQLLDQPQHF; CDR3nt: TGTGCCAGCAGCTTGGCACAGCTTCTTGATCAGCCCCAGCATTTT
abundance: many; d_gene: TRBD1; v_gene: TRBV5-1; j_gene: TRBJ1-1; CDR3aa: CASSFSQGIGNTEAFF; CDR3nt: TGCGCCAGCAGCTTCTCACAGGGGATAGGGAACACTGAAGCTTTCTTT
abundance: many; d_gene: -; v_gene: TRBV18; j_gene: TRBJ1-1; CDR3aa: CASSNEMNTEAFF; CDR3nt: TGTGCCAGCTCAAATGAGATGAACACTGAAGCTTTCTTT
abundance: few; d_gene: -; v_gene: TRBV11-2; j_gene: TRBJ2-7; CDR3aa: CASTPGNSYEQYF; CDR3nt: TGTGCCAGCACCCCCGGGAACTCCTACGAGCAGTACTTC
abundance: many; d_gene: -; v_gene: TRBV9; j_gene: TRBJ2-3; CDR3aa: CASSVVGGSTDTQYF; CDR3nt: TGTGCCAGCAGCGTAGTCGGGGGCTCCACAGATACGCAGTATTTT
abundance: many; d_gene: -; v_gene: TRBV20-1; j_gene: TRBJ1-2; CDR3aa: CSARKTGLMYYGYTF; CDR3nt: TGCAGTGCTAGGAAAACGGGACTAATGTACTATGGCTACACCTTC
abundance: many; d_gene: -; v_gene: TRBV5-1; j_gene: TRBJ1-2; CDR3aa: CASAEGWNRDIDGYTF; CDR3nt: TGCGCCAGCGCGGAGGGGTGGAACAGGGATATAGATGGCTACACCTTC
abundance: many; d_gene: -; v_gene: TRBV28; j_gene: TRBJ2-7; CDR3aa: CASSLHLGTSSYEQYF; CDR3nt: TGTGCCAGCAGTTTACACCTGGGGACCAGCTCCTACGAGCAGTACTTC
abundance: -; d_gene: TRBD2; v_gene: TRBV12-3/TRBV12-4; j_gene: TRBJ2-2; CDR3aa: CASSVGLGTGELFF; CDR3nt: TGTGCCAGCAGTGTCGGACTAGGCACCGGGGAGCTGTTTTTT
abundance: -; d_gene: -; v_gene: TRBV7-2; j_gene: TRBJ1-2; CDR3aa: CASSPRAQSSYGYTF; CDR3nt: TGTGCCAGCAGCCCCCGGGCCCAATCCTCCTATGGCTACACCTTC
abundance: many; d_gene: -; v_gene: TRBV11-2; j_gene: TRBJ2-1; CDR3aa: CASSFGDEQFF; CDR3nt: TGTGCCAGCAGCTTCGGGGATGAGCAGTTCTTC
abundance: many; d_gene: -; v_gene: TRBV20-1; j_gene: TRBJ1-1; CDR3aa: CSARDWGKTANTEAFF; CDR3nt: TGCAGTGCTAGAGATTGGGGGAAAACAGCCAACACTGAAGCTTTCTTT
abundance: many; d_gene: -; v_gene: TRBV5-1; j_gene: TRBJ2-7; CDR3aa: CASSSGASYYEQYF; CDR3nt: TGCGCCAGCAGCTCCGGGGCCAGCTACTACGAGCAGTACTTC
abundance: many; d_gene: TRBD1; v_gene: TRBV9; j_gene: TRBJ2-7; CDR3aa: CASSSLGQGGEQYF; CDR3nt: TGTGCCAGCAGCTCACTAGGACAGGGAGGCGAGCAGTACTTC
abundance: many; d_gene: TRBD2; v_gene: TRBV10-3; j_gene: TRBJ2-7; CDR3aa: CAIMQAGGNEQYF; CDR3nt: TGTGCCATCATGCAGGCGGGAGGAAACGAGCAGTACTTC
abundance: few; d_gene: -; v_gene: TRBV28; j_gene: TRBJ1-5; CDR3aa: CASEMTIGNQPQHF; CDR3nt: TGTGCCAGTGAAATGACAATCGGAAATCAGCCCCAGCATTTT
abundance: many; d_gene: -; v_gene: TRBV3-1; j_gene: TRBJ2-3; CDR3aa: CASSQDLRVPDTQYF; CDR3nt: TGTGCCAGCAGCCAAGATCTTCGGGTTCCAGATACGCAGTATTTT
abundance: many; d_gene: TRBD2; v_gene: TRBV15; j_gene: TRBJ2-1; CDR3aa: CATSPQGTSNEQFF; CDR3nt: TGTGCCACCAGCCCCCAGGGGACTAGCAATGAGCAGTTCTTC
abundance: many; d_gene: -; v_gene: TRBV20-1; j_gene: TRBJ2-1; CDR3aa: CSARDPLNNEQFF; CDR3nt: TGCAGTGCTAGAGATCCACTGAACAATGAGCAGTTCTTC
abundance: many; d_gene: -; v_gene: TRBV5-5; j_gene: TRBJ1-1; CDR3aa: CASILNRAAEAFF; CDR3nt: TGTGCCAGCATCCTAAACAGGGCCGCTGAAGCTTTCTTT
abundance: many; d_gene: -; v_gene: TRBV29-1; j_gene: TRBJ2-1; CDR3aa: CSVTAYNEQFF; CDR3nt: TGCAGCGTTACCGCCTACAATGAGCAGTTCTTC
abundance: many; d_gene: TRBD1; v_gene: TRBV12-3/TRBV12-4; j_gene: TRBJ1-2; CDR3aa: CASSLGQALIWGYTF; CDR3nt: TGTGCCAGCAGTTTGGGACAGGCTCTAATCTGGGGCTACACCTTC
abundance: many; d_gene: -; v_gene: TRBV5-1; j_gene: TRBJ1-5; CDR3aa: CASSLDGFNQPQHF; CDR3nt: TGCGCCAGCAGCTTGGATGGGTTCAATCAGCCCCAGCATTTT
abundance: few; d_gene: TRBD1; v_gene: TRBV29-1; j_gene: TRBJ1-2; CDR3aa: CSVEDLQGAGYTF; CDR3nt: TGCAGCGTTGAAGATCTACAGGGGGCTGGCTACACCTTC
abundance: many; d_gene: -; v_gene: TRBV15; j_gene: TRBJ1-5; CDR3aa: CATSRDYNQPQHF; CDR3nt: TGTGCCACCAGCAGAGATTATAACCAGCCCCAGCATTTT
abundance: many; d_gene: TRBD1; v_gene: TRBV7-9; j_gene: TRBJ1-2; CDR3aa: CASSHTGEGYGYTF; CDR3nt: TGTGCCAGCAGCCACACAGGGGAGGGCTATGGCTACACCTTC
abundance: many; d_gene: -; v_gene: TRBV5-1; j_gene: TRBJ1-1; CDR3aa: CASSTGQPRTEAFF; CDR3nt: TGCGCCAGCAGCACGGGACAACCCCGCACTGAAGCTTTCTTT
abundance: many; d_gene: -; v_gene: TRBV29-1; j_gene: TRBJ2-1; CDR3aa: CSVARAEQFF; CDR3nt: TGCAGCGTTGCCCGAGCTGAGCAGTTCTTC
abundance: -; d_gene: TRBD2; v_gene: TRBV28; j_gene: TRBJ2-5; CDR3aa: CASSGSGGAGETQYF; CDR3nt: TGTGCCAGCAGCGGGAGCGGGGGGGCCGGAGAGACCCAGTACTTC
abundance: many; d_gene: -; v_gene: TRBV19; j_gene: TRBJ2-1; CDR3aa: CASSAQGLEQFF; CDR3nt: TGTGCCAGTAGCGCACAGGGACTTGAGCAGTTCTTC
abundance: many; d_gene: -; v_gene: TRBV12-3/TRBV12-4; j_gene: TRBJ1-5; CDR3aa: CASTASSLNQPQHF; CDR3nt: TGTGCCAGCACCGCTTCTAGCCTCAATCAGCCCCAGCATTTT
abundance: many; d_gene: -; v_gene: TRBV7-9; j_gene: TRBJ1-2; CDR3aa: CASSFGQALYGYTF; CDR3nt: TGTGCCAGCAGCTTCGGGCAGGCCCTCTATGGCTACACCTTC
abundance: -; d_gene: TRBD1; v_gene: TRBV29-1; j_gene: TRBJ1-1; CDR3aa: CSVNRGKIEAFF; CDR3nt: TGCAGCGTCAACAGGGGGAAGATTGAAGCTTTCTTT
abundance: -; d_gene: -; v_gene: TRBV7-2; j_gene: TRBJ2-3; CDR3aa: CASSPAGSAQYF; CDR3nt: TGTGCCAGCAGCCCAGCTGGTAGCGCGCAGTATTTT
abundance: many; d_gene: TRBD1; v_gene: TRBV29-1; j_gene: TRBJ1-1; CDR3aa: CSTSTGGNTEAFF; CDR3nt: TGCAGCACTTCGACAGGGGGAAACACTGAAGCTTTCTTT
abundance: many; d_gene: -; v_gene: TRBV2; j_gene: TRBJ2-2; CDR3aa: CASRLRQAGGELFF; CDR3nt: TGTGCCAGCAGATTGAGACAGGCTGGCGGGGAGCTGTTTTTT
abundance: few; d_gene: -; v_gene: TRBV29-1; j_gene: TRBJ2-1; CDR3aa: CSVEKGINEQFF; CDR3nt: TGCAGCGTTGAAAAGGGGATCAATGAGCAGTTCTTC
abundance: many; d_gene: -; v_gene: TRBV20-1; j_gene: TRBJ2-1; CDR3aa: CSATRQQSSYNEQFF; CDR3nt: TGCAGTGCTACCCGACAACAGAGCTCCTACAATGAGCAGTTCTTC
abundance: many; d_gene: TRBD1; v_gene: TRBV5-1; j_gene: TRBJ2-6; CDR3aa: CASSLRDRASNPYSGANVLTF; CDR3nt: TGCGCCAGCAGCCTTCGGGACAGGGCGTCGAATCCCTACTCTGGGGCCAACGTCCTGACTTTC
abundance: many; d_gene: -; v_gene: TRBV29-1; j_gene: TRBJ1-1; CDR3aa: CSTESLEAFF; CDR3nt: TGCAGCACCGAGAGCCTCGAAGCTTTCTTT
abundance: many; d_gene: -; v_gene: TRBV5-1; j_gene: TRBJ1-2; CDR3aa: CASTLWQSSGGYTF; CDR3nt: TGCGCCAGCACCCTGTGGCAGTCGTCGGGTGGCTACACCTTC
abundance: few; d_gene: -; v_gene: TRBV7-1; j_gene: TRBJ2-7; CDR3aa: CASSSANSYEQYF; CDR3nt: TGTGCCAGCAGCTCAGCGAACTCCTACGAGCAGTACTTC
abundance: many; d_gene: -; v_gene: TRBV10-3; j_gene: TRBJ2-7; CDR3aa: CAISEGLLSYEQYF; CDR3nt: TGTGCCATCAGTGAGGGACTCCTATCCTACGAGCAGTACTTC
abundance: few; d_gene: TRBD2; v_gene: TRBV19; j_gene: TRBJ2-1; CDR3aa: CASSVTSGSREQFF; CDR3nt: TGTGCCAGTAGTGTGACTAGCGGGAGCCGTGAGCAGTTCTTC